This is a list of T cell receptor beta chains from one sample in a study of beta chain features in type 1 diabetes. Sequencing used immunoSEQ multiplex PCR; TCRdb keeps in-frame clones, though not all of them. The repertoire holds about 48,000 clones, with less than 55% as singletons. Sample: Tregs from blood. These receptor sequences come from a man aged 30 to 45 with type 1 diabetes. Each CDR3 is given with its conserved first and last residue. The order of the fields is D gene, V gene, clone size, J gene, CDR3 DNA, CDR3 protein. The D gene is left open where the match is weak. Size values are once, few and many counts, or a class for expanded clones, and some rows have none.

.,TRBV7-2,.,TRBJ2-1,TGTGCCAGCAGCTTATTTGGAATGCTGGCGGGGATTAACAATGAGCAGTTCTTC,CASSLFGMLAGINNEQFF
.,TRBV9,.,TRBJ1-3,TGTGCCAGCAGCGTAACTGTCGGGATGGGAAACACCATATATTTT,CASSVTVGMGNTIYF
.,TRBV23-1,.,TRBJ1-2,TGCGCCAGCAGTCAACTAACAGGGAACTATGGCTACACCTTC,CASSQLTGNYGYTF
.,TRBV5-1,.,TRBJ1-4,TGCGCCAGCAGCTTGGCCGGGGCAACTAATGAAAAACTGTTTTTT,CASSLAGATNEKLFF
TRBD1,TRBV7-9,.,TRBJ2-5,TGTGCCAGCAGCGGACCGGGACAGGGCCGGGAGACCCAGTACTTC,CASSGPGQGRETQYF
.,TRBV7-2,.,TRBJ2-5,TGTGCCAGCAGCTCCCAGAGGGAGACCCAGTACTTC,CASSSQRETQYF
TRBD1,TRBV28,few,TRBJ2-7,TGTGCCAGCAGATCCGGGACAGGGAGCGAGCAGTACTTC,CASRSGTGSEQYF
TRBD1,TRBV2,.,TRBJ2-2,TGTGCCAGCAGTGAGGGTGACAGGGGTCTGACCGGGGAGCTGTTTTTT,CASSEGDRGLTGELFF
.,TRBV9,.,TRBJ2-2,TGTGCCAGCAGCGTAGCTCCCACAACCGGGGAGCTGTTTTTT,CASSVAPTTGELFF
TRBD1,TRBV7-8,.,TRBJ2-7,TGTGCCAGCAGCTTAGGGAAAGGGACAGGGAGCACCTACGAGCAGTACTTC,CASSLGKGTGSTYEQYF